Each of the 4 T cell receptor beta chains below was sequenced from the same sample in a study of beta chain features in type 1 diabetes (dated by TCRdb to 2017 to 2018). Here is what the overall study found, with its caveats: In all four CD4+ subsets, TCRB CDR3 length was moderately but significantly shorter in type 1 diabetes patients.

Library method: the immunoSEQ multiplex PCR assay. The High Capacity cDNA Reverse Transcription Kit was used to reverse transcribe all of the isolated RNA, meaning that expressed TCRB transcripts were what got sequenced. What TCRdb holds here is the immuneACCESS table cut down to in-frame rearrangements. Part of the clones is not present; checked against another copy, under half of the missing clones reflect an unresolved V gene, and the others are unexplained. The sample yields under 850,000 clones; 13% were counted once. The ten top clones hold less than 0.025% of the sample. These receptors lack a known antigen. Sequenced sample: naive CD4+ T cells from blood. The cell subset or site label on this specimen signifies: true naive CD4+ T cells. These receptors were collected from a man between 18 and 35 years old with type 1 diabetes.

This clone was observed a few times. The V and J genes are TRBV30 and TRBJ1-1; perhaps TRBD1 as D (5 bases). Per germline, CDR1 GTSNPN and CDR2 SVGIG (reference sequence). The CDR3 length is 12 residues. V gave up 4 bases and J gave up 0 bases, with 6 bases separating them. This CDR3 is CAWKQVNTEAFF. DNA for the CDR3: TGTGCCTGGAAACAGGTGAACACTGAAGCTTTCTTT.

The sample holds a few counts of this clone. V gene TRBV5-1 combines with J gene TRBJ2-7; 8 bases are shared with TRBD1. Germline CDR1 reads SGHRS; CDR2 reads YFSETQ. The CDR3 length is 14 residues. After removal of 4 bases from V and 7 bases from J, the junction contained 10 bases not matched to a gene. CDR3 bases: TGCGCCAGCAGCCCGCGGACAGGGAAATTTGAGCAGTACTTC. This codes for CASSPRTGKFEQYF.

The chain couples TRBV4-1 to TRBJ1-2, with TRBD1 identical over 8 bases. Looked up from germline, CDR1 is MGHRA and CDR2 is YSYEKL. Trimming cost V 2 bases and J 4 bases; bases outside gene matches: 6. The CDR3 is made up of 15 amino acids. For the CDR3, the DNA is TGCGCCAGCAGCCAACCCCCAGGGGGCATCTATGGCTACACCTTC. It encodes CASSQPPGGIYGYTF.

There are a few counts of this clone. The genes are TRBV28 and TRBJ1-4; TRBD1 agrees at 10 bases. Germline V gene data show CDR1 as MDHEN and CDR2 as SYDVKM. The trim removed 6 bases at V and 8 bases at J, leaving 9 bases unmatched. CDR3 length equals 15 residues. The CDR3 DNA follows: TGTGCCAGCAGCCTCAGTACGACAGGGGGCGAAAAACTGTTTTTT. Translation gives CASSLSTTGGEKLFF.